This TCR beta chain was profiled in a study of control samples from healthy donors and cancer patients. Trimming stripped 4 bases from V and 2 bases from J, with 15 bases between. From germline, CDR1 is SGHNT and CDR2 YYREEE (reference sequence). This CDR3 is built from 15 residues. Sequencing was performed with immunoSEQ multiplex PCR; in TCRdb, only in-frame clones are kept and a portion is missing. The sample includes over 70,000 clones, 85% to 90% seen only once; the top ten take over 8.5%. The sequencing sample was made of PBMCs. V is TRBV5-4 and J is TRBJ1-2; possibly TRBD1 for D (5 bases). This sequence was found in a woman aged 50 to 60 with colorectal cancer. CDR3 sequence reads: CASSGGVAPNYGYTF. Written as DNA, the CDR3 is TGTGCCAGCAGCGGGGGGGTGGCCCCGAACTATGGCTACACCTTC.